This T cell receptor (beta chain) was retrieved from a study of blood T cell repertoires in COVID-19. About the research overall: T cells, B-cell-depleted T cells, or PBMCs provided the cDNA or gDNA that served as material.

CDR3 length equals 14 residues. V was pared by 5 bases and J by 2 bases, with 12 bases between. Germline V lookup: CDR1 LNHDA, CDR2 SQIVND (reference sequence). Clones were read by immunoSEQ multiplex PCR, and TCRdb kept only the in-frame ones, dropping some. Of approximately 90,000 clones detected, 82% appear once; the ten largest clones hold 1.2%. The sequence came from a woman older than 75 with acute or convalescent COVID-19. The sequencing sample was made of peripheral blood. The J gene is TRBJ1-2, the V gene TRBV19; D is perhaps TRBD1 (5 bases). This CDR3 reads CASSPGTANYGYTF. CDR3 in DNA: TGTGCCAGTAGTCCCGGGACTGCCAACTATGGCTACACCTTC.